Sequencing of this T cell receptor (beta chain) was carried out in a study of blood T cells in healthy people across ages. This CDR3 region has 17 residues. The germline V gene encodes CDR1 SGHTA and CDR2 FQGNSA. V lost 2 bases and J 6 bases, leaving 22 bases between the germline ends. Next came a second PCR, run for 7 to 11 cycles, which used a sample-barcoded 5' primer along with a J-beta primer mix. TCRdb itself ran the 5' RACE reads through MiXCR, one entry per CDR3 protein. The sample has hundreds of thousands of distinct CDR3 sequences; roughly 50% are singletons. The rearrangement uses TRBV7-2 and TRBJ1-2; D might be TRBD1 (5 bases). Material: blood. This sequence originates from a man aged 25 to 40 in good health. The CDR3 is CASSLRGEAQGRDGYTF. The CDR3 DNA reads TGTGCCAGCAGCTTACGAGGAGAGGCTCAGGGACGGGATGGCTACACCTTC.